The 16 T cell receptor beta chains listed next were all sequenced from one sample in a study of regulatory T cells in long-lasting Graves disease (dated by TCRdb to the early 2020s). What the time point label conveys for this sample: newly diagnosed GD, antithyroid drugs for less than 3 months. For both TCR sequencing and RNA sequencing, RNA was extracted from PBMCs using TRIzol. Library preparation employed multiplex PCR. Sequenced using an Illumina HiSeq 4000. iRepertoire HTBI primers and Arm-PCR amplification of CDR3 regions were used to construct TCR beta libraries. TCRdb redid the processing of the public reads, applying fastp at Q25 and MiXCR, and retained in-frame beta chains. Rows are combined by CDR3 protein, so each entry shows the most common genes and DNA. This sample holds fewer than 550,000 distinct CDR3 sequences; roughly 15% were observed only once. The ten largest clones represent 20% to 30% of the sample.

The same specimen was also included in a second study, on T cells in Graves' hyperthyroidism and ophthalmopathy.

The source material was peripheral blood mononuclear cells (PBMCs), sampled at new diagnosis, from a patient treated with antithyroid drugs. The source is a woman aged 35-65 years with Graves disease. Donor details come from another sample of the same person, matched by shared clones.

This clonotype showed up just a few times. V is TRBV18 and J is TRBJ1-2; D might be TRBD1 (5 bases). Between the trimmed V and J ends, which lost 3 bases and 5 bases, there was a span of 16 bases. CDR3 length: 15 residues. Germline V CDR1 and CDR2: KGHSH, LQKENI. CDR3 amino acids: CASSPPSAGSYGYTF. In DNA form, the CDR3 reads TGTGCCAGCTCACCGCCTTCGGCAGGGTCGTATGGCTACACCTTC.

The chain carries TRBV10-1 and TRBJ1-3; D is ambiguous. Germline CDR1 is WNHNN and CDR2 is SYGVQD (reference sequence). This CDR3 is built from 13 residues. V shed 6 bases and J shed 0 bases, with 6 bases lying between them. CDR3: CASSEISGNTIYF. Here the CDR3 DNA reads TGCGCCAGCAGCGAAATCTCTGGAAACACCATATATTTT.

V is TRBV5-1 and J is TRBJ2-2; D tentatively fits TRBD1 or TRBD2 (5 bases each). This CDR3 spans 14 amino acids. Between the trimmed V and J ends, which lost 0 bases and 5 bases, there was a span of 8 bases. Looked up from germline, CDR1 is SGHRS and CDR2 is YFSETQ. CDR3 in amino acids: CASSLERGTGELFF. In nucleotides, the CDR3 is TGCGCCAGCAGCTTGGAGAGGGGAACCGGGGAGCTGTTTTTT.

This clonotype was picked up a small number of times. V usage is TRBV28 and J usage is TRBJ1-6; tentatively, D is TRBD1 (5 bases). The V and J ends lost 6 bases and 10 bases respectively, with 13 bases between them. The CDR3 contains 13 residues. Germline loops: CDR1 MDHEN, CDR2 SYDVKM. The CDR3 bases are TGTGCCAGCAGGGAAGACAGTGACTCACCCCTCCACTTT. This encodes CASREDSDSPLHF.

Many counts were recorded for this clonotype. The chain combines TRBV11-2 with TRBJ1-5, with D possibly TRBD1 on 5 matching bases. V shed 6 bases and J shed 7 bases, with 19 bases lying between them. Per germline, CDR1 SGHAT and CDR2 FQNNGV. This CDR3 has 15 residues. The CDR3 region is CASRRARVRLQPQHF. DNA of the CDR3: TGTGCCAGCAGACGAGCCAGGGTGCGACTACAGCCCCAGCATTTT.

This sequence joins TRBV19 and TRBJ1-1, with 7 bases identical to TRBD1. The junction had 9 bases not matched to a gene; V was cut back by 9 bases and J by 11 bases. This CDR3 is 11 amino acids long. Germline values: CDR1 LNHDA, CDR2 SQIVND (reference sequence). The CDR3 is CASEGGVLAFF. CDR3 in DNA: TGTGCCAGCGAAGGGGGCGTCTTGGCTTTCTTT.

This clonotype has at least ten counts. The chain couples TRBV5-1 to TRBJ2-1, with TRBD1 as a possible D gene (6 bases). V was trimmed by 4 bases and J by 6 bases, leaving 20 bases between them. Germline CDR1 SGHRS, CDR2 YFSETQ. The CDR3 covers 16 residues. The CDR3 protein is CASSPNFRDTLNEQFF. CDR3 coding DNA: TGCGCCAGCAGCCCGAATTTCCGGGACACCCTCAATGAGCAGTTCTTC.

V usage is TRBV29-1 and J usage is TRBJ1-2, with a tentative D call TRBD1 (5 bases). Germline CDR1 reads SQVTM; CDR2 reads ANQGSEA. CDR3 size: 14 residues. Trimming removed 0 bases at V and 4 bases at J, with 12 bases between. The CDR3 DNA follows: TGCAGCGTTGAAGATCGGGGCAGATCCTATGGCTACACCTTC. Translated: CSVEDRGRSYGYTF.

This clonotype was detected many times. This sequence joins TRBV12-3 or TRBV12-4 and TRBJ1-4; D might be TRBD1 (6 bases). The germline V and J ends were trimmed by 5 bases and 7 bases, with 14 bases remaining between them. The CDR3 consists of 14 residues. CDR3: CASSAQQGGEKLFF. The CDR3 nucleotides are TGTGCCAGCAGTGCGCAACAGGGTGGTGAAAAACTGTTTTTT.

This clonotype has just a few counts. The genes are TRBV10-3 and TRBJ1-5; 7 nucleotides align to TRBD1. Germline values: CDR1 ENHRY, CDR2 SYGVKD. V was pared by 5 bases and J by 2 bases, with 0 bases of the junction left unmatched. This CDR3 is 13 amino acids long. The CDR3 DNA follows: TGTGCCATCAGTCAGGGGGGCAATCAGCCCCAGCATTTT. Protein product: CAISQGGNQPQHF.

CDR3 loop: CAISELVAGHGYTF. The CDR3, as DNA: TGTGCCATCAGTGAGCTAGTGGCAGGGCATGGCTACACCTTC. The gene calls are TRBV10-3 and TRBJ1-2; D is perhaps TRBD1 (5 bases). CDR3 size: 14 residues. Germline V gene data show CDR1 as ENHRY and CDR2 as SYGVKD. With 2 bases removed from V and 6 bases from J, the gap between germline ends came to 13 bases.

The sample holds a few counts of this clonotype. This chain uses TRBV20-1 with TRBJ1-2; TRBD1 matches 9 bases. With V trimmed by 2 bases and J by 4 bases, 8 bases remained unmatched. The CDR3 is 15 amino acids. Germline V gene data show CDR1 as DFQATT and CDR2 as SNEGSKA (reference sequence). The CDR3 DNA follows: TGCAGTGCTAGAACCGGGACAGGGAGGAGCTATGGCTACACCTTC. Translated, it gives CSARTGTGRSYGYTF.

This clonotype was observed at least ten times. The chain carries TRBV12-3 or TRBV12-4 and TRBJ1-2, with 8 bases matching TRBD1. The CDR3 has 17 residues. V shed 5 bases and J 4 bases; nucleotides not matched to a gene: 15. Written as DNA, the CDR3 is TGTGCCAGCAGTGGGGGGGGGGACAGGAGGTTTACCTATGGCTACACCTTC. This translates into CASSGGGDRRFTYGYTF.

The genes are TRBV5-1 and TRBJ1-2; D remains ambiguous. Germline lookup yields CDR1 SGHRS and CDR2 YFSETQ. Between the trimmed V and J ends, which lost 4 bases and 5 bases, there was a span of 18 bases. The CDR3 is 15 amino acids. The CDR3 protein is CASSLTDGIKYGYTF. CDR3 nucleotides: TGCGCCAGCAGCCTGACGGACGGTATAAAGTATGGCTACACCTTC.

The chain carries TRBV30 and TRBJ1-4; D is uncertain. The CDR3 consists of 15 residues. V was trimmed by 2 bases and J by 2 bases, leaving 12 bases between them. The germline V gene has CDR1 GTSNPN and CDR2 SVGIG (reference sequence). In DNA form, the CDR3 reads TGTGCCTGGAGTCCGAGAGTCGGGACTAATGAAAAACTGTTTTTT. Its translation: CAWSPRVGTNEKLFF. Combining the CDR3 with reference TRBV30 and TRBJ1-4 gives the whole variable domain SQTIHQWPATLVQPVGSPLSLECTVEGTSNPNLYWYRQAAGRGLQLLFYSVGIGQISSEVPQNLSASRPQDRQFILSSKKLLLSDSGFYLCAWSPRVGTNEKLFFGSGTQLSVL.

This clonotype was detected a few times. The CDR3 is CASSRSQGAVFEKLFF. The CDR3 bases are TGCGCCAGCAGTCGATCCCAGGGGGCGGTTTTTGAAAAACTGTTTTTT. V gene TRBV5-1 combines with J gene TRBJ1-4; TRBD1 aligns across 8 bases. The CDR3 has 16 amino acids. V shed 5 bases, J shed 7 bases, and the junction held 13 bases outside the gene matches. Per the germline V gene, CDR1 is SGHRS and CDR2 is YFSETQ.